The rows below give T cell receptor beta chains drawn from one sample of a study of response to subunit inactivated influenza vaccine. TCRdb reprocessed the RT-PCR reads with MiXCR, giving one entry per CDR3 protein. The repertoire holds 700,000 to 900,000 distinct CDR3 sequences, with 21% as singletons. Source: PBMCs from blood, taken 5 days after vaccination. The receptors come from a man aged 50-60 years who received an inactivated influenza vaccine. Each CDR3 is given with its conserved first and last residue. A D gene is named only where the DNA matches it firmly. Part of the rows lack a size; the others show once, few, many or a class for expanded clones.

abundance: .
v_gene: TRBV27
d_gene: .
j_gene: TRBJ2-7
CDR3nt: TGTGCCAGCAGTATCTTCGGAGGGGGGGCCTACGAGCAGTACTTC
CDR3aa: CASSIFGGGAYEQYF

abundance: .
v_gene: TRBV5-1
d_gene: TRBD1
j_gene: TRBJ2-3
CDR3nt: TGCGCCAGCAGCTTACCCGACAGGGGGCGTGGAGATACGCAGTATTTT
CDR3aa: CASSLPDRGRGDTQYF

abundance: few
v_gene: TRBV5-1
d_gene: TRBD2
j_gene: TRBJ2-7
CDR3nt: TGCGCCAGCAGCCACTCCGGGACTAGCGACTTATTATCCTACGAGCAGTACTTC
CDR3aa: CASSHSGTSDLLSYEQYF

abundance: .
v_gene: TRBV6-9
d_gene: .
j_gene: TRBJ2-2
CDR3nt: TGTGCCAGCAGTTATTCAAACAGGGCCGCCGGGGAGCTGTTTTTT
CDR3aa: CASSYSNRAAGELFF

abundance: medium-sized
v_gene: TRBV12-3/TRBV12-4
d_gene: .
j_gene: TRBJ2-5
CDR3nt: TGTGCCAGCAGTTTGGCGAGCGGTGCGCAAGAGACCCAGTACTTC
CDR3aa: CASSLASGAQETQYF

abundance: many
v_gene: TRBV7-9
d_gene: .
j_gene: TRBJ2-5
CDR3nt: TGTGCCAGCGGCACGGGAGAGACCCAGTACTTC
CDR3aa: CASGTGETQYF

abundance: .
v_gene: TRBV3-1
d_gene: .
j_gene: TRBJ2-2
CDR3nt: TGTGCCAGCACCAGACAGACTAACACCGGGGAGCTGTTTTTT
CDR3aa: CASTRQTNTGELFF

abundance: .
v_gene: TRBV11-1
d_gene: .
j_gene: TRBJ2-2
CDR3nt: TGTGCCAGCAGCTTAGCCGTCCTGGCGCGGGAAGACTCGAACACCGGGGAGCTGTTTTTT
CDR3aa: CASSLAVLAREDSNTGELFF

abundance: .
v_gene: TRBV10-2
d_gene: .
j_gene: TRBJ2-1
CDR3nt: TGCGCCAGCAGTTCCGGGCCAACGGCCTTAAATGAGCAGTTCTTC
CDR3aa: CASSSGPTALNEQFF

abundance: few
v_gene: TRBV28
d_gene: .
j_gene: TRBJ2-7
CDR3nt: TGTGCCAGCAGTTTGCACGGACCCTACGAGCAGTACTTC
CDR3aa: CASSLHGPYEQYF

abundance: few
v_gene: TRBV12-3/TRBV12-4
d_gene: .
j_gene: TRBJ2-3
CDR3nt: TGTGCCAGCAGTTCCCTAAGCGGCCCGGATACGCAGTATTTT
CDR3aa: CASSSLSGPDTQYF

abundance: once
v_gene: TRBV7-7
d_gene: .
j_gene: TRBJ2-1
CDR3nt: TGTGCCAGCAGCTTATCGGAGCTAGATGAGCAGTTCTTC
CDR3aa: CASSLSELDEQFF

abundance: .
v_gene: TRBV11-1
d_gene: TRBD1
j_gene: TRBJ2-1
CDR3nt: TGTGCCAGCAGCTTAGAAGGGACAGGGATAGGGGAGCAGTTCTTC
CDR3aa: CASSLEGTGIGEQFF

abundance: few
v_gene: TRBV5-6
d_gene: .
j_gene: TRBJ2-3
CDR3nt: TGTGCCAGCAGCTTGGGCCCTCAGGGGCTTGGAGATACGCAGTATTTT
CDR3aa: CASSLGPQGLGDTQYF

abundance: .
v_gene: TRBV5-1
d_gene: .
j_gene: TRBJ2-7
CDR3nt: TGCGCCAGCAGCTTGGGGGGGGTTGTGTACGAGCAGTACTTC
CDR3aa: CASSLGGVVYEQYF

abundance: .
v_gene: TRBV12-3/TRBV12-4
d_gene: TRBD1
j_gene: TRBJ2-7
CDR3nt: TGTGCCAGCAGAAAACAGGGGGGAGTCTCCTACGAGCAGTACTTC
CDR3aa: CASRKQGGVSYEQYF

abundance: .
v_gene: TRBV5-1
d_gene: .
j_gene: TRBJ2-5
CDR3nt: TGCGCCAGCAGCCCCTCGGGTTGGGGGGAGACCCAGTACTTC
CDR3aa: CASSPSGWGETQYF

abundance: .
v_gene: TRBV28
d_gene: .
j_gene: TRBJ2-7
CDR3nt: TGTGCCAGCAGTTTATCAAGGGACGCGATTGACTTTGGACGCACCTACGAGCAGTACTTC
CDR3aa: CASSLSRDAIDFGRTYEQYF

abundance: once
v_gene: TRBV9
d_gene: TRBD2
j_gene: TRBJ2-1
CDR3nt: TGTGCCAGCAGCCTCCGACTAGCGGAAGGAGCATCCTACAATGAGCAGTTCTTC
CDR3aa: CASSLRLAEGASYNEQFF

abundance: many
v_gene: TRBV20-1
d_gene: .
j_gene: TRBJ1-5
CDR3nt: TGCAGTGCCAACGCGGACAGCTTCAATCAGCCCCAGCATTTT
CDR3aa: CSANADSFNQPQHF

abundance: .
v_gene: TRBV20-1
d_gene: .
j_gene: TRBJ2-5
CDR3nt: TGCAGTGCTAGGGAGCGGGCGGGGACCCAGTACTTC
CDR3aa: CSARERAGTQYF

abundance: few
v_gene: TRBV2
d_gene: .
j_gene: TRBJ1-4
CDR3nt: TGTGCCAGCACACCGGGACTTCGGGAAAAACTGTTTTTT
CDR3aa: CASTPGLREKLFF

abundance: few
v_gene: TRBV7-3
d_gene: TRBD2
j_gene: TRBJ2-3
CDR3nt: TGTGCCAGCAGCTCCCGGCTAGCGGCCACAGATACGCAGTATTTT
CDR3aa: CASSSRLAATDTQYF

abundance: few
v_gene: TRBV15
d_gene: .
j_gene: TRBJ1-6
CDR3nt: TGTGCCACCAGCAGAGATACGGAGGGGACCCCCCTCCACTTT
CDR3aa: CATSRDTEGTPLHF

abundance: .
v_gene: TRBV20-1
d_gene: .
j_gene: TRBJ2-7
CDR3nt: TGCAGTGCTAGAAACTCGCTAGCGCTCTACGAGCAGTACTTC
CDR3aa: CSARNSLALYEQYF

abundance: .
v_gene: TRBV20-1
d_gene: TRBD1
j_gene: TRBJ1-1
CDR3nt: TGCAGTGCTTGGGACAGGGTAGTAGAAGCTTTCTTT
CDR3aa: CSAWDRVVEAFF

abundance: .
v_gene: TRBV6-2/TRBV6-3
d_gene: TRBD1
j_gene: TRBJ1-1
CDR3nt: TGTGCCAGCAGTTGGCATCCAGGGGGTAACACTGAAGCTTTCTTT
CDR3aa: CASSWHPGGNTEAFF

abundance: once
v_gene: TRBV29-1
d_gene: .
j_gene: TRBJ2-7
CDR3nt: TGCAGCGTTGAAGATGGGGGTTTCGCGTACTTC
CDR3aa: CSVEDGGFAYF

abundance: few
v_gene: TRBV5-1
d_gene: TRBD2
j_gene: TRBJ2-1
CDR3nt: TGCGCCAGCAGCTTGGTACTAGCGAGGACCCTCTACCTTTCAAACTACAATGAGCAGTTCTTC
CDR3aa: CASSLVLARTLYLSNYNEQFF

abundance: .
v_gene: TRBV29-1
d_gene: .
j_gene: TRBJ1-3
CDR3nt: TGCAGCGTTGTTAGTCCCCGCTCTGGAAACACCATATATTTT
CDR3aa: CSVVSPRSGNTIYF

abundance: .
v_gene: TRBV2
d_gene: TRBD2
j_gene: TRBJ2-7
CDR3nt: TGTGCCAGCAGTAAATCCTCTAGCGGGAGCTCCGAGCAGTACTTC
CDR3aa: CASSKSSSGSSEQYF

abundance: .
v_gene: TRBV3-1
d_gene: .
j_gene: TRBJ2-1
CDR3nt: TGTGCCAGCAGACACGCAGGAAATGAGCAGTTCTTC
CDR3aa: CASRHAGNEQFF

abundance: .
v_gene: TRBV5-1
d_gene: .
j_gene: TRBJ1-6
CDR3nt: TGCGCCAGCAGCCCACTGACGGCCGCAAATTCACCCCTCCACTTT
CDR3aa: CASSPLTAANSPLHF

abundance: .
v_gene: TRBV6-1
d_gene: .
j_gene: TRBJ1-1
CDR3nt: TGTGCCAGCAGGGCTCAGCCTGGGAGCAACACTGAAGCTTTCTTT
CDR3aa: CASRAQPGSNTEAFF

abundance: .
v_gene: TRBV28
d_gene: .
j_gene: TRBJ1-1
CDR3nt: TGTGCCAGCAGCTTGCCGGGCCTGAACACTGAAGTTTTCTTT
CDR3aa: CASSLPGLNTEVFF

abundance: few
v_gene: TRBV20-1
d_gene: TRBD1
j_gene: TRBJ1-2
CDR3nt: TGCAGTGCTCGCCTTCAACAGGGGGCCTATGGCTACACCTTC
CDR3aa: CSARLQQGAYGYTF

abundance: few
v_gene: TRBV28
d_gene: TRBD2
j_gene: TRBJ2-2
CDR3nt: TGTGCCAGCAGTACGAGGGGAGGGGCCGGGGAGCTGTTTTTT
CDR3aa: CASSTRGGAGELFF

abundance: many
v_gene: TRBV12-3/TRBV12-4
d_gene: .
j_gene: TRBJ2-7
CDR3nt: TGTGCCAGCAGCCCTTATGCCCCGAACGAGCAGTACTTC
CDR3aa: CASSPYAPNEQYF

abundance: .
v_gene: TRBV7-9
d_gene: .
j_gene: TRBJ1-6
CDR3nt: TGTGCCAGCAGCTTCACAGGGACACCCCTCCACTTT
CDR3aa: CASSFTGTPLHF

abundance: .
v_gene: TRBV20-1
d_gene: TRBD1
j_gene: TRBJ1-5
CDR3nt: TGCAGTGCCCTAAAGGGGGCCGGCAATCAGCCCCAGCATTTT
CDR3aa: CSALKGAGNQPQHF

abundance: .
v_gene: TRBV7-2
d_gene: .
j_gene: TRBJ2-7
CDR3nt: TGTGCCAGCAGCTTAGGGATGGGACATCAATCCTACGAGCAGTACTTC
CDR3aa: CASSLGMGHQSYEQYF

abundance: many
v_gene: TRBV29-1
d_gene: TRBD2
j_gene: TRBJ2-7
CDR3nt: TGCAGCGTTGAGGCTGGGACTAGCGGGAGTAGGTACGAGCAGTACTTC
CDR3aa: CSVEAGTSGSRYEQYF

abundance: .
v_gene: TRBV28
d_gene: .
j_gene: TRBJ2-3
CDR3nt: TGTGCCAGCAGTGCCCCGGACAGGCTCGGGTTGGGGGGGACAGATACGCAGTATTTT
CDR3aa: CASSAPDRLGLGGTDTQYF

abundance: .
v_gene: TRBV12-5
d_gene: TRBD2
j_gene: TRBJ2-1
CDR3nt: TGTGCTAGTGGTTTGAAGACTAGCGGGAGAAGACATGAGCAGTTCTTC
CDR3aa: CASGLKTSGRRHEQFF

abundance: .
v_gene: TRBV7-9
d_gene: TRBD1
j_gene: TRBJ2-3
CDR3nt: TGTGCCAGCAGCTTTGGGCTCAGGACAGGCCGGGGAGATACGCAGTATTTT
CDR3aa: CASSFGLRTGRGDTQYF

abundance: few
v_gene: TRBV15
d_gene: .
j_gene: TRBJ2-1
CDR3nt: TGTGCCACCAGCAGAGATCTACTTGCCTACAATGAGCAGTTCTTC
CDR3aa: CATSRDLLAYNEQFF

abundance: few
v_gene: TRBV3-1
d_gene: .
j_gene: TRBJ1-4
CDR3nt: TGTGCCAGCAGCCAAGATAGCGGAAAACTGTTTTTT
CDR3aa: CASSQDSGKLFF

abundance: .
v_gene: TRBV5-5
d_gene: .
j_gene: TRBJ2-1
CDR3nt: TGTGCCAGCAGCTTGGGGAGCAGGGTGGTGGGGAATGAGCAGTTCTTC
CDR3aa: CASSLGSRVVGNEQFF

abundance: .
v_gene: TRBV7-6
d_gene: .
j_gene: TRBJ2-2
CDR3nt: TGTGCCAGCGCTTGGGTTGACACCGGGGAGCTGTTTTTT
CDR3aa: CASAWVDTGELFF

abundance: few
v_gene: TRBV4-3
d_gene: .
j_gene: TRBJ2-4
CDR3nt: TGCGCCAGCAGCCTTCATTCTTCGTCTAGACACCCTACAAACATTCAGTACTTC
CDR3aa: CASSLHSSSRHPTNIQYF

abundance: .
v_gene: TRBV5-6
d_gene: .
j_gene: TRBJ1-3
CDR3nt: TGTGCCAGCAGCTTGAGGGTTACGTCTGGAAACACCATATATTTT
CDR3aa: CASSLRVTSGNTIYF

abundance: few
v_gene: TRBV2
d_gene: .
j_gene: TRBJ2-3
CDR3nt: TGTGCCAGCAGTGATTTCCAGGGATCTAGCACAGATACGCAGTATTTT
CDR3aa: CASSDFQGSSTDTQYF

abundance: .
v_gene: TRBV2
d_gene: TRBD1
j_gene: TRBJ2-3
CDR3nt: TGTGCCAGCAGGGGTGGACAGGGGGTACGCACAGATACGCAGTATTTT
CDR3aa: CASRGGQGVRTDTQYF